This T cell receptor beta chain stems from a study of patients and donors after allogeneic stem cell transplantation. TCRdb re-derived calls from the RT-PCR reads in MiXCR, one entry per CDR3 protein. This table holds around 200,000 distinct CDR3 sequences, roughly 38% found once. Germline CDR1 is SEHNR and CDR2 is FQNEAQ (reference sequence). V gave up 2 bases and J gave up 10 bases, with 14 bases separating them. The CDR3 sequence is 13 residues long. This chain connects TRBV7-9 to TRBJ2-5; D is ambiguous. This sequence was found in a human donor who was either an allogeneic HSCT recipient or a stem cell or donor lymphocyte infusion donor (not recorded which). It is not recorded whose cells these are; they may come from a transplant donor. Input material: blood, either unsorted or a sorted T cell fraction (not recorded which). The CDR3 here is CASSLTDASYQYF. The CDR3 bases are TGTGCCAGCAGCTTAACTGACGCGTCTTACCAGTACTTC.